The 27 T cell receptor beta chains below were found in one sample sequenced in a study of vaccination effects on CD4 cells after COVID-19. When around 10 days of culture had elapsed, CD4+ T cells were isolated. No cognate antigen is known for these TCRs. Assay: immunoSEQ multiplex PCR; the TCRdb copy retains only in-frame clones and omits some. The sample lists some 50,000 clones, roughly 80% occurring once. Here the sequenced sample was CD4+ T cells from PBMCs cultured without peptide, taken before COVID-19 vaccination. The source of these receptors is a human donor who had a prior SARS-CoV-2 infection.

The chain uses TRBV7-2 and TRBJ1-4, with 7 bases matching TRBD1. Germline assignment: CDR1 SGHTA and CDR2 FQGNSA. V lost 4 bases and J lost 3; bases outside the gene matches: 2. This CDR3 region has 14 residues. Here the CDR3 reads CASSSGTANEKLFF. The CDR3 DNA reads as TGTGCCAGCAGCTCCGGGACAGCTAATGAAAAACTGTTTTTT.

V usage is TRBV18 and J usage is TRBJ2-2; D might be TRBD2 (5 bases). CDR3 size: 13 residues. Trimming stripped 6 bases from V and 5 bases from J, with 10 bases between. Looked up from germline, CDR1 is KGHSH and CDR2 is LQKENI. The CDR3 region has the DNA TGTGCCAGCTCCCTATCGGGGACCGGGGAGCTGTTTTTT. Its protein is CASSLSGTGELFF.

The chain couples TRBV10-3 to TRBJ1-3; TRBD1 agrees at 7 bases. V gave up 8 bases and J gave up 0 bases; unmatched junction bases: 7. CDR1 is ENHRY, CDR2 SYGVKD, per germline. The CDR3 is made up of 15 amino acids. The CDR3 region has the DNA TGTGCCATCTCGGGTACAGGGGCCTCTGGAAACACCATATATTTT. Protein product: CAISGTGASGNTIYF.

This chain links TRBV5-5 with TRBJ2-1; no clear D gene. From germline, CDR1 is SGHKS and CDR2 YYEKEE (reference sequence). CDR3 size: 13 residues. V shed 3 bases and J shed 4 bases, with 8 bases lying between them. The CDR3 spells CASSSDVYNEQFF. The DNA for the CDR3 is TGTGCCAGCAGCTCGGACGTATACAATGAGCAGTTCTTC.

The chain employs TRBV7-2 and TRBJ2-7, with D perhaps TRBD1 (5 bases). This CDR3 is built from 12 residues. In germline, CDR1 is SGHTA, CDR2 FQGNSA. V gave up 0 bases and J gave up 5 bases, with 5 bases separating them. CDR3 amino acids: CASSLAGDEQYF. In DNA, the CDR3 is TGTGCCAGCAGCTTAGCAGGGGACGAGCAGTACTTC.

This sequence joins TRBV6-1 and TRBJ2-7; 7 bases are shared with TRBD1. CDR1 is MNHNS and CDR2 is SASEGT in the germline V gene. The CDR3 has 16 residues. Trimming removed 3 bases from V and 0 bases from J; junction bases left unmatched: 8. Here the CDR3 reads CASSEYPGQSSYEQYF. In nucleotides, the CDR3 is TGTGCCAGCAGTGAGTATCCGGGACAGAGCTCCTACGAGCAGTACTTC.

Turning to this clone: One junction end does not reproduce the germline sequence, and a read error may be involved. The chain links TRBV7-7 to TRBJ2-5; 9 bases are a match to TRBD2. The CDR3 consists of 14 residues. In germline, CDR1 is SSHAT, CDR2 FNYEAQ (reference sequence). CDR3: CASSFSGSGETQYF. In DNA form, the CDR3 reads TGTGCTAGCAGCTTTAGCGGGAGTGGCGAGACCCAGTACTTC. The variable domain in full, with the rest retrieved from reference TRBV7-7 and TRBJ2-5, is GAGVSQSPRYKVTKRGQDVTLRCDPISSHATLYWYQQALGQGPEFLTYFNYEAQPDKSGLPSDRFSAERPEGSISTLTIQRTEQRDSAMYRCASSFSGSGETQYFGPGTRLLVL.

This clone appeared a single time. The chain joins TRBV20-1 to TRBJ1-2; no clear D gene. The CDR3 is 11 residues long. Trimming cost V 6 bases and J 6 bases, with 11 bases left between them. Per the germline V gene, CDR1 is DFQATT and CDR2 is SNEGSKA (reference sequence). DNA for the CDR3: TGCAGTGCCCGAATATTTAATGGCTACACCTTC. Encoded protein: CSARIFNGYTF.

This sequence joins TRBV5-8 and TRBJ2-3, with TRBD1 as a possible D gene (6 bases). Germline V gene sequence: CDR1 SGHTS, CDR2 YDEGEE. This CDR3 spans 14 amino acids. With 1 base removed from V and 7 bases from J, the gap between germline ends came to 13 bases. The CDR3 region is CASSLNRVVNTQYF. DNA for the CDR3: TGTGCCAGCAGCTTGAACAGGGTAGTGAATACGCAGTATTTT.

This chain links TRBV19 with TRBJ2-4; TRBD1 aligns across 7 bases. The length of the CDR3 is 12 residues. Germline assignment: CDR1 LNHDA and CDR2 SQIVND (reference sequence). After removal of 3 bases from V and 9 bases from J, the junction contained 2 bases not matched to a gene. The CDR3 bases are TGTGCCAGTAGTATCGACAGGGTCATTCAGTACTTC. It translates to CASSIDRVIQYF.

This clone showed up just once. The V gene is TRBV29-1, the J gene TRBJ2-1, with 14 bases that match TRBD2. The CDR3 contains 14 residues. Germline CDR1 and CDR2: SQVTM and ANQGSEA. The ends lost 7 bases at V and 3 bases at J; junction bases unmatched: 2. The CDR3 sequence is CSGGTSGSYNEQFF. The CDR3 nucleotides read TGCAGCGGGGGGACTAGCGGGAGCTACAATGAGCAGTTCTTC.

The sample holds one count of this clone. The CDR3 is CASSLYTVSDTEAFF. The CDR3 region has the DNA TGTGCCAGCAGCTTATATACGGTATCGGACACTGAAGCTTTCTTT. The gene calls are TRBV7-8 and TRBJ1-1, with no clear D. The V gene lost 2 bases and the J gene lost 3 bases, with 13 bases spanning the gap. CDR3 size: 15 residues. Germline loops: CDR1 SGHVS, CDR2 FQNEAQ.

The gene calls are TRBV5-1 and TRBJ2-1, with a possible D match to TRBD2 (6 bases). The CDR3 covers 15 residues. Germline CDR1 reads SGHRS; CDR2 reads YFSETQ. Trimming stripped 0 bases from V and 7 bases from J, with 14 bases between. This chain's CDR3 is CASSLDGGVVNEQFF. The CDR3 DNA follows: TGCGCCAGCAGCTTGGACGGGGGTGTTGTGAATGAGCAGTTCTTC.

The J gene is TRBJ2-2, the V gene TRBV15, with D perhaps assigned TRBD1 or TRBD2 (5 bases each). CDR1 is LNHNV, CDR2 YYDKDF, per germline (reference sequence). The CDR3 length is 15 residues. The ends were cut back, 1 base at V and 3 bases at J, with 9 bases in the middle. The CDR3 DNA is TGTGCCACCAGCAGAGCTGGGACGGACACCGGGGAGCTGTTTTTT. Protein product: CATSRAGTDTGELFF.

V usage is TRBV7-8 and J usage is TRBJ2-2; 7 nucleotides align to TRBD1. V lost 3 bases to trimming and J lost 6 bases; unmatched junction nucleotides: 4. This CDR3 has 14 residues. The germline gives CDR1 SGHVS, CDR2 FQNEAQ. In DNA form, the CDR3 reads TGTGCCAGCAGCTTTGACAGGGAGCCCGGGGAGCTGTTTTTT. Translation: CASSFDREPGELFF.

This clone showed up just a few times. V usage is TRBV4-3 and J usage is TRBJ1-4; TRBD1 matches at 8 bases. The junction had 7 bases not matched to a gene; V was cut back by 0 bases and J by 1 base. The CDR3 spans 18 residues. Looked up from germline, CDR1 is LGHNA and CDR2 is YSLEER. The CDR3 is CASSQDLLQGGTNEKLFF. In DNA form, the CDR3 reads TGCGCCAGCAGCCAAGATCTGTTACAGGGGGGAACTAATGAAAAACTGTTTTTT.

J is TRBJ1-4 and V is TRBV4-1; weak D call: TRBD1 (6 bases). The CDR3 loop spans 15 amino acids. V lost 1 base to trimming and J lost 13 bases, with 19 bases between them. Germline CDR1 and CDR2: MGHRA and YSYEKL. CDR3 in amino acids: CASSQVGGRERRLFF. The CDR3 coding sequence is TGCGCCAGCAGCCAAGTGGGGGGCAGGGAAAGGAGACTGTTTTTT.

V usage is TRBV7-9 and J usage is TRBJ2-2; tentatively, D is TRBD1 (6 bases). The CDR3 runs to 15 residues. V was cut by 3 bases and J by 3 bases, with 11 bases left in between. CDR1 is SEHNR and CDR2 is FQNEAQ in the germline V gene (reference sequence). The CDR3 DNA follows: TGTGCCAGCAGCTTTCTCCAGGGGCACACCGGGGAGCTGTTTTTT. Its protein product is CASSFLQGHTGELFF.

This clone turned up a few times. The chain recombines TRBV19 with TRBJ1-5, with TRBD1 identical over 7 bases. The CDR3 totals 16 residues. Looked up from germline, CDR1 is LNHDA and CDR2 is SQIVND (reference sequence). V lost 5 bases and J lost 1; bases outside the gene matches: 8. In DNA form, the CDR3 reads TGTGCCAGTAGTTCAACAGGGGAACCAAGCAATCAGCCCCAGCATTTT. It specifies CASSSTGEPSNQPQHF.

This sequence joins TRBV6-2 or TRBV6-3 and TRBJ2-3; 7 bases are shared with TRBD2. The ends lost 0 bases at V and 5 bases at J; junction bases unmatched: 11. This CDR3 has 17 residues. In germline, CDR1 is MNHEY, CDR2 SVGEGT. CDR3 DNA: TGTGCCAGCAGTTACTCTTCTAGCGGTACCCCGTTAGATACGCAGTATTTT. It translates to CASSYSSSGTPLDTQYF.

This chain uses TRBV2 with TRBJ2-7; maybe TRBD2 (5 bases). The germline CDR1 and CDR2 sequences are SNHLY and FYNNEI. This CDR3 spans 15 amino acids. V lost 7 bases and J lost 0, with 16 bases in between. The CDR3 region is CASTPRGLSSYEQYF. The CDR3 region has the DNA TGTGCCAGCACCCCGCGAGGGTTGAGCTCCTACGAGCAGTACTTC.

The V call is TRBV5-5, the J call TRBJ2-1, with D perhaps TRBD2 (6 bases). Germline values: CDR1 SGHKS, CDR2 YYEKEE (reference sequence). Trimming left V 2 bases short and J 5 bases short, with 8 bases between. This CDR3 comprises 13 residues. In DNA, the CDR3 is TGTGCCAGCAGCTTCGGGGGAAACAATGAGCAGTTCTTC. Protein: CASSFGGNNEQFF.

This chain connects TRBV18 to TRBJ2-3; a possible D gene is TRBD1 (6 bases). In germline, CDR1 is KGHSH, CDR2 LQKENI. V was trimmed by 3 bases and J by 3 bases, leaving 13 bases between them. The CDR3 is 15 residues long. The CDR3 DNA follows: TGTGCCAGCTCACCGACGACAGGAGTAACAGATACGCAGTATTTT. It encodes CASSPTTGVTDTQYF. Drawing the rest from reference TRBV18 and TRBJ2-3, the complete variable domain is NAGVMQNPRHLVRRRGQEARLRCSPMKGHSHVYWYRQLPEEGLKFMVYLQKENIIDESGMPKERFSAEFPKEGPSILRIQQVVRGDSAAYFCASSPTTGVTDTQYFGPGTRLTVL.

J is TRBJ1-6 and V is TRBV27, with 9 positions matching TRBD1. After removal of 1 base from V and 5 bases from J, the junction contained 9 bases not matched to a gene. Per germline, CDR1 MNHEY and CDR2 SMNVEV (reference sequence). This CDR3 contains 18 residues. The CDR3 sequence: CASSLYGDRAGNNSPLHF. The CDR3 DNA reads as TGTGCCAGCAGTTTATATGGGGACAGGGCCGGGAATAATTCACCCCTCCACTTT.

This clone was picked up a small number of times. The rearrangement joins TRBV7-9 to TRBJ2-1, with 8 bases identical to TRBD2. Losses at the gene ends were 8 bases for V and 6 bases for J; bases not matched to a gene: 9. CDR3 length: 14 amino acids. Germline V CDR1 and CDR2: SEHNR, FQNEAQ (reference sequence). The CDR3 region is CASHTSGYLNEQFF. The CDR3 DNA sequence: TGTGCCAGCCACACTAGCGGATACCTCAATGAGCAGTTCTTC.

This clone was seen only once. Here the CDR3 reads CASTQRSNQPQHF. CDR3 bases: TGTGCCAGCACCCAGAGGAGCAATCAGCCCCAGCATTTT. The chain uses TRBV11-2 and TRBJ1-5; no definite D call. Between the trimmed V and J ends, which lost 7 bases and 1 base, there was a span of 8 bases. The CDR3 length is 13 residues. The germline V gene has CDR1 SGHAT and CDR2 FQNNGV.

The chain joins TRBV2 to TRBJ1-6; D not resolved. Germline CDR1 is SNHLY and CDR2 is FYNNEI. V was clipped by 2 bases and J by 11 bases, with 19 bases between them. The CDR3 consists of 16 residues. Written as DNA, the CDR3 is TGTGCCAGCAGTGAATCAATCGACCGGATTTGGCCACCCCTCCACTTT. Translating it yields CASSESIDRIWPPLHF.